This T cell receptor (beta chain) appears in the sequencing data of a study of radiotherapy plus CTLA-4 blockade in lung cancer. Repertoires were generated with immunoSEQ multiplex PCR, while TCRdb's copy carries only in-frame clones and drops some. The sample consists of roughly 86,000 clones, roughly 80% of them appearing once. This clone occurred a few times. Germline V gives CDR1 SGHTA, CDR2 FQGNSA. V lost 1 base and J 4 bases, leaving 7 bases between the germline ends. The CDR3 is made up of 13 amino acids. The receptor was isolated from a human donor with non-small cell lung cancer who had stable disease on radiotherapy plus ipilimumab. V usage is TRBV7-2 and J usage is TRBJ1-2, with no clear D. This specimen consisted of peripheral blood, obtained from a patient treated with radiotherapy plus ipilimumab. The CDR3 nucleotides are TGTGCCAGCAGCTTAGGGCAGATCTATGGCTACACCTTC. Residues: CASSLGQIYGYTF.